One T cell receptor (beta chain) is described in this entry. Its binding antigen is unknown. No base-level quality is on record; no much larger clone is a single base apart. The immunoSEQ kit was used, according to the manufacturer's recommendations, to generate TCR beta libraries from genomic DNA. To prepare libraries, a first multiplex PCR with proprietary primers was run, followed by a second PCR that added unique barcodes, and a bead cleanup was done after each round. A kit-provided positive control reaction and a negative control reaction were included in every sample batch. The final libraries underwent checking on an Agilent 4200 TapeStation D1000 ScreenTape, volumetric pooling, and quantification by qPCR. Sequencing ran on an Illumina NextSeq500 with a MidOutput 150-cycle cartridge, using 156 Read1 and 15 Index1 cycles with kit custom primers. The pooled library was loaded at 0.9 to 1 pM with a roughly 20% PhiX control spike-in. Turning to the authors' computational methods: The vendor-processed data were analyzed in R, and a clonotype was defined as all T cells that share the same CDR3 nucleotide sequence. In the clone abundance analyses, frequencies in each sample were normalized to that sample's 10,000 most abundant clones. Before analysis, public T cell clones were removed, and these numbered fewer than five per sample on average. A difference in abundance of at least 32-fold between compartments was used to define tumor-enriched and baseline blood-enriched clonotypes. A beta-binomial differential abundance model was used to identify clonotypes that expanded or contracted between blood time points. Tumor-blood repertoire similarity was measured with the Baroni-Urbani and Buser coefficient, and group comparisons used two-tailed Wilcoxon tests in R. Here the immuneACCESS table is served through TCRdb, limited to in-frame sequences with V and J called. Missing clones are a known gap in these copies; in checked studies unresolved V genes cover under half, and the rest lacks a known reason. That table supplies the V and J calls and clone size; D and trimming were determined from the DNA. Within this sample are fewer than 200,000 clones, with roughly 90% of them counted one time only. The ten most abundant clones make up about 11% of the sample.

The sample belongs to a study of radiation and T cells in renal cell carcinoma (TCRdb year 2020). As for the study more broadly: A total of around 50 samples underwent TCR beta sequencing, made up of 25 or so tumors and some 27 peripheral blood samples. The last blood draw happened 4 weeks after radiation, timed to coincide with nephrectomy. Across all 50 or so samples, several million unique CDR3 nucleotide sequences, encoding 2 million to 3 million unique CDR3 amino acid sequences, were identified.

The CDR3 goes from the cysteine to the phenylalanine over 13 residues. The read is trimmed to its CDR3 DNA, 39 bases read in frame from base 1. The germline V and J ends show losses of 4 bases and 4 bases respectively, and no gene match explains 4 bases of the junction. Taken from the germline V gene (reference sequence), the CDR1 and CDR2 loops are SGHNT and YYREEE. The time point label on this specimen signifies: blood 4 weeks post-SBRT, at nephrectomy. The label giving this sample's treatment or condition can be read as: 15 Gy SBRT to primary tumor, nephrectomy 4 weeks later. Samples were obtained from a clinical trial, in which 15 Gy stereotactic body radiation therapy was delivered to primary renal cell carcinomas and nephrectomy was performed 4 weeks later. To follow tumor-enriched clonotypes, serial peripheral blood was collected from radiation-treated patients at baseline and at 2 weeks and 4 weeks after SBRT. Every patient's renal cell carcinoma showed clear cell pathology. Genomic DNA for TCR sequencing was prepared using the QIAamp DNA Blood Mini Kit (Qiagen). Only samples passing all quality control checks were included in the analyses.

Overall study results and their limits: Because pretreatment tumor biopsies were not available, the study could not determine whether clonotypes were already present within the tumor at baseline. Top tumor clonotypes rose in blood from baseline to 2 weeks post-radiation, then contracted by 4 weeks, suggesting transient expansion of tumor-resident clones. Blood repertoire dynamics were not followed beyond 4 weeks after treatment. Because the trial had a single-armed design, the trial could not examine how radiation dose or scheduling affected the TCR repertoire.

The chain links TRBV5-4 with TRBJ2-7; 8 nucleotides in the junction match TRBD1. Sequencing was performed on blood, taken from a patient whose treatment included radiotherapy and nephrectomy. The sequence derives from a woman between 50 and 59 years old with renal cell carcinoma. The CDR3 amino acid sequence is: CASSRDRMYEQYF. Here is the DNA: TGTGCCAGCAGCCGGGACAGGATGTACGAGCAGTACTTC. With the portions outside the CDR3 filled from the reference TRBV5-4 and TRBJ2-7 genes, the complete variable region becomes ETGVTQSPTHLIKTRGQQVTLRCSSQSGHNTVSWYQQALGQGPQFIFQYYREEENGRGNFPPRFSGLQFPNYSSELNVNALELDDSALYLCASSRDRMYEQYFGPGTRLTVT.